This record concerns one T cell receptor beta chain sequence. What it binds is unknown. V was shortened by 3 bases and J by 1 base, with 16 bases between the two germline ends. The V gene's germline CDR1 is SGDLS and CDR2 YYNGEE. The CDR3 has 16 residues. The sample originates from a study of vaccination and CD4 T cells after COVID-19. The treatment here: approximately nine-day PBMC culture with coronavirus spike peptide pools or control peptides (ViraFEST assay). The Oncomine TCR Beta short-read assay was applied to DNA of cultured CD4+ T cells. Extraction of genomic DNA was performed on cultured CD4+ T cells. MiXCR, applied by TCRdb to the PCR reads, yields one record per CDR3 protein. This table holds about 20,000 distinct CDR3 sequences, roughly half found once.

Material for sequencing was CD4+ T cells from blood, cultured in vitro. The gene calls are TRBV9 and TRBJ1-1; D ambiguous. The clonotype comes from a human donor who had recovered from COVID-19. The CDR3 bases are TGTGCCAGCAGCGCGAGGAAGCTAAATGGGAACACTGAAGCTTTCTTT. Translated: CASSARKLNGNTEAFF.